This TCR beta chain was recorded in a study of identical twins listed by TCRdb under 2016. Regarding the complete study: To test whether fetal clonotypes persist, the study used deep sequencing on TCR alpha and beta repertoires from monozygotic twins, unrelated adults of various ages, and cord blood. To rule out contamination, replicate twin experiments were performed at different times with different library preparation protocols.

Points the paper makes about the study in general: Invariant T cells such as MAIT and iNKT could partly confound zero-insertion analyses, although diverse VJ usage argued against such confounding for most clonotypes. Because the same donors could not be followed over many years, the conclusions depended on cross-sectional statistical analysis. Abundant cord blood beta clonotypes had fewer insertions, young adult naive repertoires showed a similar but weaker trend, and memory repertoires showed no such trend. In monozygotic twins, out-of-frame TCR alpha sharing was systematically underestimated by recombination models, although the models agreed with sharing between unrelated individuals. In beta out-of-frame sequences, excess twin sharing was weaker, because having fewer shared sequences lowered the signal-to-noise ratio. Compared with coincidental sharing between unrelated individuals, out-of-frame TCR alpha sequences shared between twins showed an excess of sequences with low generation probability.

Every donor in the study was a healthy Caucasian. The twin cohort comprised three pairs of female monozygotic twins, all aged about 18 to 30 years. RNA for TCR libraries was isolated from peripheral blood mononuclear cells. The CDR3 contains 16 residues, cysteine and phenylalanine counted. Kept here is only the CDR3 DNA, which spans 48 bases and is read in frame from base 1. The CDR1 and CDR2 encoded by the germline V gene are SGHRS and YFSETQ. V is pruned by 4 bases and J by 2 bases, leaving 7 bases of the junction without a gene match. Library construction relied on 5' RACE. Sequencing used an Illumina HiSeq 2000. A universal primer binding site was introduced by template switching, and a unique molecular identifier was present in the final cDNA, enabling accurate counting of TCR cDNA molecules. Specific primers in the conserved constant-segment region were used to synthesize first-strand cDNA for the TCR alpha and beta chains. To control for contamination, each cDNA library was double barcoded with a SMART-Mk sample barcode plus Illumina barcodes. TruSeq adapter sequences along with Illumina sample barcodes were introduced in two successive PCR steps. The Illumina HiSeq platform was used with custom primers to sequence TCR alpha and beta cDNA libraries. The study's processing was this. MiGEC processed the raw reads to extract unique molecular identifiers, while MiXCR was used to determine the CDR3 positions. Recombination models were inferred per individual with the repgenHMM and IGoR tools using an EM algorithm. Shared clonotype analysis was performed with the tcR package in R, normalizing sharing by the product of cloneset sizes. To study raw recombination free of thymic and clonal selection effects, out-of-frame nonproductive sequences were analyzed. The public reads were quality trimmed at Q25 with fastp and then assembled into clones with MiXCR by TCRdb, keeping productive beta chains. Here each entry gathers all rows of one CDR3 protein and keeps the most common genes and DNA. The V and J calls come from TCRdb's annotation, not from the publication. A total of about 920,000 distinct CDR3 sequences appear in this sample, roughly 12% of them only once. Roughly 1.5% of the sample is held by the ten biggest clonotypes.

Remarks on this clonotype: It has no known antigen specificity. No much larger clone exists at a distance of one base, and base qualities are not known.

Separately, the same data were catalogued under a study of yellow fever vaccine responses in identical twins. Reported in the second study: The authors reported that the T cell response to vaccination in identical twins appeared partly convergent and partly personalized. In the study, vaccine-responding T cell clones were precisely tracked in identical twins.

This sequence was found in a young woman in good health. Sequences were obtained from PBMCs. The rearrangement joined TRBV5-1 to TRBJ2-5, and TRBD2 aligns with 11 junction nucleotides. The CDR3 has the sequence CASSRISGGGQETQYF. In nucleotide form, the sequence is TGCGCCAGCAGCAGGATTAGCGGGGGGGGACAAGAGACCCAGTACTTC.